The 24 T cell receptor beta chains listed next were all sequenced from one sample in a study of monozygotic twins with inflammatory bowel disease. TCRdb re-called the 5' RACE reads; one entry per CDR3 protein, DNA not given. The sample includes 110,000 to 150,000 distinct CDR3 sequences. Sequencing was done on a sample of blood. These receptors all come from a human donor with ulcerative colitis or Crohn's disease, or a healthy co-twin of an affected twin (not recorded which).

This chain connects TRBV28 to TRBJ2-4; TCRdb's D call of TRBD1 is untestable without DNA. This CDR3 comprises 16 residues. Germline lookup yields CDR1 MDHEN and CDR2 SYDVKM. CDR3 in amino acids: CASSPTGQGDQNIQYF.

This chain's CDR3 is CASSFSLAGVYPDTQYF. V gene TRBV5-5 combines with J gene TRBJ2-3; with no DNA, the TCRdb D assignment of TRBD2 cannot be verified. Germline CDR1 reads SGHKS; CDR2 reads YYEKEE (reference sequence). This CDR3 is built from 17 residues. The full variable domain, completed using reference TRBV5-5 and TRBJ2-3, is DAGVTQSPTHLIKTRGQQVTLRCSPISGHKSVSWYQQVLGQGPQFIFQYYEKEERGRGNFPDRFSARQFPNYSSELNVNALLLGDSALYLCASSFSLAGVYPDTQYFGPGTRLTVL.

CDR3: CSAVEGAANQPQHF. The chain employs TRBV20-1 and TRBJ1-5; lacking DNA, the TRBD1 call made by TCRdb goes unchecked. This CDR3 has 14 amino acids. Germline lookup yields CDR1 DFQATT and CDR2 SNEGSKA (reference sequence).

This chain joins TRBV29-1 and TRBJ1-1. CDR1 and CDR2 (germline): SQVTM, ANQGSEA. This CDR3 is 12 amino acids long. The CDR3 region is CSGTAVDTVAFF.

This CDR3 is CATSRDQGQGTNEQFF. The J gene is TRBJ2-1, the V gene TRBV15; the D gene TCRdb calls, TRBD1, cannot be checked with no DNA. CDR1 is LNHNV, CDR2 YYDKDF, per germline (reference sequence). The length of the CDR3 is 16 residues.

The chain carries TRBV19 and TRBJ2-6; TCRdb indicates TRBD1, and absent DNA this call remains unverified. Germline CDR1 reads LNHDA; CDR2 reads SQIVND (reference sequence). The CDR3 consists of 18 residues. The CDR3 here is CASSISGEVPSGANVLTF.

V gene TRBV7-9 combines with J gene TRBJ2-7. The germline V gene has CDR1 SEHNR and CDR2 FQNEAQ (reference sequence). The CDR3 totals 15 residues. The CDR3: CASSLADRGSYEQYF.

The CDR3 here is CATSAADINYGYTF. V is TRBV24-1 and J is TRBJ1-2. The CDR3 covers 14 residues. Germline V gene sequence: CDR1 KGHDR, CDR2 SFDVKD.

The gene calls are TRBV19 and TRBJ2-1; TCRdb gives TRBD2 as the D gene, but with no DNA this cannot be confirmed. This CDR3 comprises 14 residues. Germline CDR1 LNHDA, CDR2 SQIVND (reference sequence). The CDR3 here is CASSSLYEGDEQFF. Drawing the rest from reference TRBV19 and TRBJ2-1, the complete variable domain is DGGITQSPKYLFRKEGQNVTLSCEQNLNHDAMYWYRQDPGQGLRLIYYSQIVNDFQKGDIAEGYSVSREKKESFPLTVTSAQKNPTAFYLCASSSLYEGDEQFFGPGTRLTVL.

This chain connects TRBV5-5 to TRBJ2-5; TCRdb reports TRBD1, a call that lacks DNA to check it against. Germline CDR1 and CDR2: SGHKS and YYEKEE (reference sequence). The CDR3 is made up of 14 amino acids. This CDR3 reads CASSLDRGRETQYF.

This chain joins TRBV6-2 or TRBV6-3 and TRBJ1-5; TCRdb calls TRBD1, which cannot be checked without DNA. This CDR3 has 15 residues. Germline V lookup: CDR1 MNHEY, CDR2 SVGEGT. The CDR3 protein is CASSYSRTGNQPQHF.

This chain joins TRBV28 and TRBJ2-2; the D call from TCRdb, TRBD2, cannot be confirmed without DNA. The germline CDR1 and CDR2 sequences are MDHEN and SYDVKM. The CDR3 has 21 amino acids. The CDR3 here is CASSAPPGHLGGVPNTGELFF.

The chain recombines TRBV5-4 with TRBJ2-7. CDR3 size: 16 residues. Germline CDR1 and CDR2: SGHNT and YYREEE (reference sequence). The CDR3 is CASSLGPRQGSYEQYF.

The chain combines TRBV5-5 with TRBJ2-7; TCRdb's D gene call, TRBD2, goes unchecked for lack of DNA. Looked up from germline, CDR1 is SGHKS and CDR2 is YYEKEE (reference sequence). This CDR3 contains 15 residues. The CDR3 sequence: CASSSRDSSSYEQYF. Supplemented by reference TRBV5-5 and TRBJ2-7, the full variable domain reads DAGVTQSPTHLIKTRGQQVTLRCSPISGHKSVSWYQQVLGQGPQFIFQYYEKEERGRGNFPDRFSARQFPNYSSELNVNALLLGDSALYLCASSSRDSSSYEQYFGPGTRLTVT.

The gene calls are TRBV27 and TRBJ2-1; TCRdb picks TRBD1, but there is no DNA to check that call. CDR3 length equals 16 residues. CDR1 and CDR2 (germline): MNHEY, SMNVEV (reference sequence). CDR3 residues: CASSLSRTGDYNEQFF.

The genes are TRBV5-4 and TRBJ2-3; TCRdb picks TRBD2, but there is no DNA to check that call. The CDR3 consists of 17 residues. Germline V gene data show CDR1 as SGHNT and CDR2 as YYREEE (reference sequence). The CDR3: CASSGGLAYLSTDTQYF.

The genes are TRBV18 and TRBJ2-3; TCRdb's D gene call, TRBD1, goes unchecked for lack of DNA. The V gene's germline CDR1 is KGHSH and CDR2 LQKENI. The CDR3 length is 14 residues. The CDR3 sequence is CASSPAGPTDTQYF.

This chain uses TRBV5-1 with TRBJ2-1; without DNA, the TCRdb call of TRBD2 cannot be checked. The germline CDR1 and CDR2 sequences are SGHRS and YFSETQ. The CDR3 runs 16 residues. The CDR3 spells CASSVPGLEGYNEQFF.

The chain has TRBV13 and TRBJ2-3; TCRdb selects TRBD2, and the lack of DNA leaves this call unchecked. This CDR3 region has 15 residues. Germline loops: CDR1 PRHDT, CDR2 FYEKMQ (reference sequence). This CDR3 reads CASSLKTSGSDTQYF.

This chain connects TRBV7-9 to TRBJ2-5; TCRdb calls TRBD2, which cannot be checked without DNA. The CDR3 covers 15 residues. Germline V gene data show CDR1 as SEHNR and CDR2 as FQNEAQ (reference sequence). The CDR3 region is CASSLVVGGRETQYF.

The chain recombines TRBV29-1 with TRBJ1-1; with no DNA, the TCRdb D assignment of TRBD1 cannot be verified. The CDR3 is made up of 13 amino acids. Germline V CDR1 and CDR2: SQVTM, ANQGSEA. The CDR3 spells CSGAKGANTEAFF.

The rearrangement uses TRBV20-1 and TRBJ2-1; TCRdb returns TRBD1, unconfirmable since there is no DNA. Per the germline V gene, CDR1 is DFQATT and CDR2 is SNEGSKA (reference sequence). The length of the CDR3 is 17 residues. The CDR3 reads CSRRSAGVIIWDNEQFF.

V gene TRBV11-3 combines with J gene TRBJ1-3. The CDR3 totals 12 residues. In germline, CDR1 is SGHNT, CDR2 YENEEA. The CDR3 spells CASSLEGNTIYF.

The rearrangement links TRBV5-5 to TRBJ2-1; TCRdb indicates TRBD1, and absent DNA this call remains unverified. This CDR3 is built from 15 residues. Per the germline V gene, CDR1 is SGHKS and CDR2 is YYEKEE (reference sequence). CDR3 sequence: CASSQGTGGYNEQFF.